This T cell receptor beta chain originates from a study of T-cell memory formation after mild COVID-19 (dated by TCRdb to the early 2020s). For the wider study: Most TCR sequence clusters were specific to one of the two donors. T-cell clones expanding and contracting after mild COVID-19 in two donors were tracked by longitudinal TCRalpha and TCRbeta repertoire sequencing. Two young, previously healthy adult volunteers, one female and one male, were included in the cohort. What the work shows at the level of the full study, not this receptor alone: Only two mild cases were covered by the study, and larger cohorts that include severe cases with pre-infection samples were considered necessary. Contracting CD4+ clones appeared mostly in the CM and EM memory subsets, whereas CD8+ clones were enriched in EMRA. Some responding clones were detected in pre-infection memory, suggesting pre-existing cross-reactive memory T cells joined the SARS-CoV-2 response. The second-wave clones that peaked on day 37 were not confirmed to be SARS-CoV-2 specific. Clones that contracted from day 15 to 85 showed balanced CD4/CD8 phenotypes, whereas a second wave of clones that expanded from day 15 to 37 leaned towards CD4+.

The germline V and J ends show losses of 1 base and 0 bases respectively, and no gene match explains 3 bases of the junction. The germline V gene specifies KGHSH as CDR1 and LQKENI as CDR2. Reading from cysteine to phenylalanine, the CDR3 counts 16 amino acids. Only the CDR3 region is kept as DNA, spanning 48 bases read in frame from base 1. Ficoll-Paque density gradient centrifugation was used to isolate PBMCs. Sequencing used an Illumina NovaSeq 6000. Using 5'RACE with constant-segment primers, TCRalpha and TCRbeta cDNA libraries were constructed, with sample barcodes and unique molecular identifiers added in the process. Trizol reagent was used to extract RNA from every sample. The libraries were amplified in two PCR steps, and the second step added a second sample barcode and Illumina TruSeq adapters. Sequencing of the libraries was done on an Illumina NovaSeq, producing 2 x 150 bp paired-end reads. Processing in the source paper ran as follows. Reads were demultiplexed and collapsed into UMI-guided consensus sequences with migec v1.2.7. Using mixcr v2.1.11, the UMI consensuses were aligned to TRA and TRB V and J templates and assembled into clonotypes. Expanded or contracted clonotypes were those called significant by both edgeR and NoisET, with noise models trained on biological replicates. edgeR calls used a false discovery rate-adjusted p below 0.01 and a log2 fold-change threshold of 1. As an exploratory analysis of dynamics, PCA with hierarchical clustering was applied to max-normalized trajectories of the 1000 most abundant clonotypes. Separately sequenced CD4+ and CD8+ repertoires were used to assign a CD4 or CD8 phenotype to each responding clone. The public reads were reanalyzed by TCRdb: fastp trimming at Q25, MiXCR alignment, in-frame beta chains only. Rows are combined by CDR3 protein, so each entry shows the most common genes and DNA. TCRdb, rather than the study authors, made the V and J calls. This sample is represented by more than 150,000 distinct CDR3 sequences; about 18% of them were singletons. The top ten constitute 3.9% of the sample.

Remarks on this clonotype: Its recognized antigen is unknown. Per-base quality was not reported, and no clone a single base away is much larger than it.

The chain was built from TRBV18 and TRBJ2-1; TRBD1 aligns with 7 central bases. The receptor's source is a man aged 18 to 30 who had mild COVID-19 (a few samples of this study predate the infection). The sample titles of this study are shuffled in the database, so cell type and time point are left out; the donor was told from shared clones. The material sequenced was PBMCs or a T cell subset sorted from them (not recorded which). The CDR3 amino acid sequence is: CASSPQGASSYNEQFF. The DNA sequence reads TGTGCCAGCTCACCACAGGGGGCAAGCTCCTACAATGAGCAGTTCTTC. Extended through the reference TRBV18 and TRBJ2-1 proteins, this CDR3 yields the full variable domain: NAGVMQNPRHLVRRRGQEARLRCSPMKGHSHVYWYRQLPEEGLKFMVYLQKENIIDESGMPKERFSAEFPKEGPSILRIQQVVRGDSAAYFCASSPQGASSYNEQFFGPGTRLTVL.